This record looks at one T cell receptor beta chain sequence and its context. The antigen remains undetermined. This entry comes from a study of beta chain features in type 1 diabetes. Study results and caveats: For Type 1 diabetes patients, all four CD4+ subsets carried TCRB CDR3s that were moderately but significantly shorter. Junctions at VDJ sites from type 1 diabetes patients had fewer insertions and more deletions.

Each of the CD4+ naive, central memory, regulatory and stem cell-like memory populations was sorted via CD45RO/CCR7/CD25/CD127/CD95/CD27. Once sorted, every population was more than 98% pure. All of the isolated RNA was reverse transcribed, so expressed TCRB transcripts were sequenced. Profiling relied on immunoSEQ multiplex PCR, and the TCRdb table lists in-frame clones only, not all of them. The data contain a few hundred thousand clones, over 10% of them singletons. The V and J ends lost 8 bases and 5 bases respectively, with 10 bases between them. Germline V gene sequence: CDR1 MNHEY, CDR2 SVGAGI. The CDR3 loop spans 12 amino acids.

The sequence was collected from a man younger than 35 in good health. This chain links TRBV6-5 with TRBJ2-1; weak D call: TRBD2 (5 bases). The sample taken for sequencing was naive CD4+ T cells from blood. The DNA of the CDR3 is TGTGCCAGCTCAGGAGGCGACAATGAGCAGTTCTTC. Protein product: CASSGGDNEQFF.